This TCR beta chain was identified in a study of a mutant IDH1 vaccine in newly diagnosed glioma. As for the study in general: The start of vaccination came 4-6 weeks after radiotherapy alone, or with temozolomide cycles. It was radiotherapy, temozolomide, or both that patients received previously, with most receiving both. V12 fell at week 35 and V13, the study end, at week 47.

Generated by immunoSEQ multiplex PCR, the TCRdb table keeps only in-frame clones and is missing some. The sample records 35,000 to 45,000 clones, roughly nine tenths being singletons. Time point: week 35, safety follow-up. The vaccine gave 300 ug of a 20-mer mutant IDH1 peptide subcutaneously per dose. Notes on this clone: Antigen: not known.

CDR1 SGHTS and CDR2 YDEGEE come from the germline V gene. V was clipped by 4 bases and J by 5 bases, with 12 bases between them. CDR3 size: 13 residues. The chain carries TRBV5-8 and TRBJ1-1; unclear D gene. Here the sequenced sample was PBMCs, taken from a glioma patient whose treatment included an IDH1 peptide vaccine. The receptor comes from a man aged 35 to 55 with glioma. The chain's CDR3 is CASSLNGRTEAFF. The CDR3, as DNA: TGTGCCAGCAGCCTAAACGGACGGACTGAAGCTTTCTTT.